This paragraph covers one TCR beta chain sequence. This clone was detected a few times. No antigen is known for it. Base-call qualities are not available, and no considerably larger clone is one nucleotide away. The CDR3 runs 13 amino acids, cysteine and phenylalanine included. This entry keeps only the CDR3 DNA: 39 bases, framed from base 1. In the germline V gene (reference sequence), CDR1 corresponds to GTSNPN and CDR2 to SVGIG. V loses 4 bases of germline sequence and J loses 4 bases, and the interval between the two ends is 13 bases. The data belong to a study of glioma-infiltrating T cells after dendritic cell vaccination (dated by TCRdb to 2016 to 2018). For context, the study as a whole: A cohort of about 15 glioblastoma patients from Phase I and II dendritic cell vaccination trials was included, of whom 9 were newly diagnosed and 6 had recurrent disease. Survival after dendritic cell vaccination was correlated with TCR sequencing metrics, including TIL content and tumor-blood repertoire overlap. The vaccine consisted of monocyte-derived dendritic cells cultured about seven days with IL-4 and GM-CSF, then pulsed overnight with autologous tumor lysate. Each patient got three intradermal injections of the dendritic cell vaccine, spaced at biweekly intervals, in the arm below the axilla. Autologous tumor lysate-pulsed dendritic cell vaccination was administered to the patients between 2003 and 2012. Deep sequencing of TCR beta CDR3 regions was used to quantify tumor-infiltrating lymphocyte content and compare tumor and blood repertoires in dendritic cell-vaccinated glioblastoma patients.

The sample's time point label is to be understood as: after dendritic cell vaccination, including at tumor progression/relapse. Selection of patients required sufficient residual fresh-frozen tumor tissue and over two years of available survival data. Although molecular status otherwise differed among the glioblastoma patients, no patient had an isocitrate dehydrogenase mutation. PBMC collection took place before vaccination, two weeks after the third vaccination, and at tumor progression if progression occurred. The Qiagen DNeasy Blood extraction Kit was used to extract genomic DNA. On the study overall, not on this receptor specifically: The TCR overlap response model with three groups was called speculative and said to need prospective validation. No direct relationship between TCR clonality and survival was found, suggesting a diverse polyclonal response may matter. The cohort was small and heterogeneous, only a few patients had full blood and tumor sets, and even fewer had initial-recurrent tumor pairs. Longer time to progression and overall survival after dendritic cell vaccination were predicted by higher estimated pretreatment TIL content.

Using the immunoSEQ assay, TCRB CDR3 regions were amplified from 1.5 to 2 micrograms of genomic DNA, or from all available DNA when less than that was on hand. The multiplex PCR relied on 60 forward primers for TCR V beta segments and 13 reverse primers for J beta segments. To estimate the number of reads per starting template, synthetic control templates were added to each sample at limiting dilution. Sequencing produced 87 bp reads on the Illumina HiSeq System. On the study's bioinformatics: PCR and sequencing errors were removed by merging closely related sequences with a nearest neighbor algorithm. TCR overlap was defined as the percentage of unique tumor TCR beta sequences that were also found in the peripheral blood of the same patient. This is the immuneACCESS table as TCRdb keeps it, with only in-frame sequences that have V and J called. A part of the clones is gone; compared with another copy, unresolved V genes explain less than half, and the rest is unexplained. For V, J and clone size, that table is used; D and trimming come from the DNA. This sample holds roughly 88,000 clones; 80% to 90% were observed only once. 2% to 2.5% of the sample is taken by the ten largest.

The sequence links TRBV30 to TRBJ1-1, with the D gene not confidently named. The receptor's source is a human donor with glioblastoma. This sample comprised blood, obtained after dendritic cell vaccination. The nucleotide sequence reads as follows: TGTGCCTGGACTGTACGGGGAGGCACTGAAGCTTTCTTT. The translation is CAWTVRGGTEAFF.